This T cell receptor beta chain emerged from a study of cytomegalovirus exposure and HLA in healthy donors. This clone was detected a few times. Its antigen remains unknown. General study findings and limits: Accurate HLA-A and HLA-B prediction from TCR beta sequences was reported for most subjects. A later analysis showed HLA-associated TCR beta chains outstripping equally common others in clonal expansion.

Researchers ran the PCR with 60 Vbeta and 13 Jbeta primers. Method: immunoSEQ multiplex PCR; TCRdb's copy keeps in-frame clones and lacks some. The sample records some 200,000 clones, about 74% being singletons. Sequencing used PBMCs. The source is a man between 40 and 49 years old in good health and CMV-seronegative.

In nucleotides, the CDR3 is TGTGCCATTCGCTCGGGGGGCAACTATGGCTACACCTTC. It translates to CAIRSGGNYGYTF. The J gene is TRBJ1-2, the V gene TRBV10-3; weak D call: TRBD1 (6 bases). Germline V gives CDR1 ENHRY, CDR2 SYGVKD. The CDR3 length is 13 residues. V lost 9 bases and J lost 2, with 13 bases in between.